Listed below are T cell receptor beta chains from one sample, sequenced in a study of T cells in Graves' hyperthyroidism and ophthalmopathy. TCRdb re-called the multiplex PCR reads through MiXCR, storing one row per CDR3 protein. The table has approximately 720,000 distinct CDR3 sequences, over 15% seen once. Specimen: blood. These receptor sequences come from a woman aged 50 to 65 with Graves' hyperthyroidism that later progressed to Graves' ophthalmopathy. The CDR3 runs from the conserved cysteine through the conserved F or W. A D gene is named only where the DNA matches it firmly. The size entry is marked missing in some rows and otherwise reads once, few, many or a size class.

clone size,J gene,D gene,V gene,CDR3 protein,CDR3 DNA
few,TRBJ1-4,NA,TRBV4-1,CASSQGPQETGRGEKLFF,TGCGCCAGCAGCCAAGGGCCTCAAGAGACCGGCCGAGGGGAAAAACTGTTTTTT
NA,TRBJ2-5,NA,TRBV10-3,CAISAGETQYF,TGTGCCATCAGTGCGGGGGAGACCCAGTACTTC
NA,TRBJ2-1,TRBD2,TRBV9,CASSRAAAGLEDEQFF,TGTGCCAGCAGCCGAGCGGCAGCGGGGCTAGAGGATGAGCAGTTCTTC
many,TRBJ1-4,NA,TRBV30,CAWSGGGLFEKLFF,TGTGCCTGGAGTGGGGGGGGACTGTTTGAAAAACTGTTTTTT
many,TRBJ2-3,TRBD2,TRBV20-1,CSAKRGGNTDTQYF,TGCAGTGCTAAGCGGGGGGGAAACACAGATACGCAGTATTTT
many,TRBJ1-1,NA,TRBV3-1,CASSRTHYRSTEAFF,TGTGCCAGCAGCCGAACTCATTATAGAAGCACTGAAGCTTTCTTT
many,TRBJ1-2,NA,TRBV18,CASSEGQPYGYTF,TGTGCCAGCTCAGAAGGACAGCCGTATGGCTACACCTTC
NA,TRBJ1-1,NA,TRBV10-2,CASTSPQNTEAFF,TGCGCCAGCACCTCCCCACAGAACACTGAAGCTTTCTTT
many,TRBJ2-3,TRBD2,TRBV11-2,CASNGGGLAGDTQYF,TGTGCCAGCAACGGGGGGGGCCTAGCGGGGGATACGCAGTATTTT
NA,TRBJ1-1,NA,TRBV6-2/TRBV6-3,CASSYSNRVGDTEAFF,TGTGCCAGCAGTTACTCAAACAGGGTAGGCGACACTGAAGCTTTCTTT
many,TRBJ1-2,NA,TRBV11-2,CASSLGVRQAPLYGYTF,TGTGCCAGCAGCTTAGGAGTACGCCAAGCACCCCTCTATGGCTACACCTTC
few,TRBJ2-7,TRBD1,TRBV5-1,CASSGLGQGFYEQYF,TGCGCCAGCAGCGGCCTGGGACAGGGGTTCTACGAGCAGTACTTC
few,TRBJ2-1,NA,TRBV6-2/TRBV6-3,CASSPYNEQLF,TGTGCCAGCAGCCCTTACAATGAGCAGCTCTTC
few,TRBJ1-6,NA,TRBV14,CASSQGAHSPLHF,TGTGCCAGCAGCCAAGGGGCGCATTCACCCCTCCACTTT
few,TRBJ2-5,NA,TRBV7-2,CASSLVSRGGQETQYF,TGTGCCAGCAGCTTAGTGAGCAGGGGCGGGCAAGAGACCCAGTACTTC
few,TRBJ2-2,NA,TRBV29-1,CSVRRSNTGELFF,TGCAGCGTCCGCCGGTCGAACACCGGGGAGCTGTTTTTT
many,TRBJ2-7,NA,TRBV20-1,CSGTSSHEQYF,TGCAGTGGTACTAGCAGCCACGAGCAGTACTTC
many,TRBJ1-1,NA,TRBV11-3,CASSPRGRAGVIGFF,TGTGCCAGCAGCCCTAGGGGACGCGCGGGCGTTATAGGTTTCTTT
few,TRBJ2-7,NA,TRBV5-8,CASSLLRYYEQYF,TGTGCCAGCAGCTTGCTCAGATACTACGAGCAGTACTTC
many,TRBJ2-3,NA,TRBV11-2,CASSLGVGDGSTDTQYF,TGTGCCAGCAGCTTAGGGGTCGGGGACGGAAGCACAGATACGCAGTATTTT
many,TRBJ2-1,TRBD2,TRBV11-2,CASSLVLAGGLDEQFF,TGTGCCAGCAGCTTAGTGTTAGCGGGGGGTCTAGATGAGCAGTTCTTC
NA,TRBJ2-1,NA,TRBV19,CASSISASSSYNEQFF,TGTGCCAGTAGTATTTCCGCAAGCAGCTCCTACAATGAGCAGTTCTTC
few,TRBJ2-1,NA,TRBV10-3,CAISEQYNEQFF,TGTGCCATCAGTGAACAGTACAATGAGCAGTTCTTC
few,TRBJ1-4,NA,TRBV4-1,CASSQPGAGGEKLFF,TGCGCCAGCAGCCAGCCCGGTGCAGGCGGGGAAAAACTGTTTTTT
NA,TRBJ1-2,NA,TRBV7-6,CASSFFPLLHYGCTF,TGTGCCAGCAGCTTTTTCCCGTTGCTGCACTATGGCTGCACCTTC
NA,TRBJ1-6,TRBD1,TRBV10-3,CAIRTDRGLSSPLHF,TGTGCCATCAGAACCGACAGGGGGCTAAGTTCACCCCTCCACTTT
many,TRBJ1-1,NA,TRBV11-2,CASSQGWVTEAFF,TGTGCCAGCAGCCAAGGGTGGGTCACTGAAGCTTTCTTT
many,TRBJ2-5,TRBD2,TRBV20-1,CSAGTSGGEETQYF,TGCAGTGCTGGGACTAGCGGGGGCGAGGAGACCCAGTACTTC
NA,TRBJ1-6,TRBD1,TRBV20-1,CSANQGAENSPLHF,TGCAGTGCTAATCAGGGGGCGGAGAATTCACCCCTCCACTTT
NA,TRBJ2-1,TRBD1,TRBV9,CASNPGDRPYNEQFF,TGTGCCAGCAACCCCGGGGACAGGCCGTACAATGAGCAGTTCTTC
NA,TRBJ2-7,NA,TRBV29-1,CSVEPSNSYEQYF,TGCAGCGTTGAACCCTCGAACTCCTACGAGCAGTACTTC
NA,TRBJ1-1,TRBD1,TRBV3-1,CASSQNPGTATEAFF,TGTGCCAGCAGTCAGAACCCCGGGACAGCCACTGAAGCTTTCTTT
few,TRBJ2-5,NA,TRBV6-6,CASSYWDQNRIPTQYF,TGTGCCAGCAGTTACTGGGACCAGAACCGCATTCCGACCCAGTACTTC
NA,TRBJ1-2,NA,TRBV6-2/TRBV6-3,CASAAHPNGYTF,TGTGCCAGCGCAGCCCACCCGAATGGCTACACCTTC
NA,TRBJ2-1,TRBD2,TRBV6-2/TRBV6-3,CASSLRFSGGTNEQFF,TGTGCCAGCAGTCTTCGATTTAGCGGGGGAACCAATGAGCAGTTCTTC
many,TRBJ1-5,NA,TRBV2,CASSDNGYQPQHF,TGTGCCAGCAGCGACAATGGGTACCAGCCCCAGCATTTT
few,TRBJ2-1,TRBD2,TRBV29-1,CSVVAGGYNEQFF,TGCAGCGTTGTAGCGGGGGGCTACAATGAGCAGTTCTTC
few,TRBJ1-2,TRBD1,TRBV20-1,CSAKPGQGDYGYTF,TGCAGTGCTAAACCGGGACAGGGCGACTATGGCTACACCTTC
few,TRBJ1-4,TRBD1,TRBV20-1,CSAGTGLYEKLFF,TGCAGTGCTGGGACAGGTCTCTACGAAAAACTGTTTTTT
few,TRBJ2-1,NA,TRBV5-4,CASSLVGGRGDEQFF,TGTGCCAGCAGCTTGGTGGGGGGCCGCGGTGATGAGCAGTTCTTC
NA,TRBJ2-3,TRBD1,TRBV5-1,CASSRGQGGQYTQYF,TGCGCCAGCAGCCGAGGACAGGGTGGGCAATATACGCAGTATTTT
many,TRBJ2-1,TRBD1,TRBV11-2,CASRPGQVNEQFF,TGTGCCAGCAGACCGGGACAGGTCAATGAGCAGTTCTTC
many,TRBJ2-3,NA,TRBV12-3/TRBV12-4,CASSLDRSTDTQYF,TGTGCCAGCAGTTTAGACCGGAGCACAGATACGCAGTATTTT
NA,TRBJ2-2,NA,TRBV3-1,CASSQVSRANTGELFF,TGTGCCAGCAGCCAAGTTAGTCGGGCGAACACCGGGGAGCTGTTTTTT
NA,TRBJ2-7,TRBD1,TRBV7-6,CASSLSGQGSSYEQYF,TGTGCCAGCAGCTTATCCGGACAGGGGAGCTCCTACGAGCAGTACTTC
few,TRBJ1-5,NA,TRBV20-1,CSAGPIGQPQHF,TGCAGTGCCGGACCTATCGGGCAGCCCCAGCATTTT
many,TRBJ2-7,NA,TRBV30,CAWSIAAYEQYF,TGTGCCTGGAGTATCGCCGCCTACGAGCAGTACTTC
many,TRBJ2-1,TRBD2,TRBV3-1,CASSRAGGVNEQFF,TGTGCCAGCAGCCGGGCGGGGGGGGTCAATGAGCAGTTCTTC
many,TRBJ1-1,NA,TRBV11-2,CASSLISAEAGTEAFF,TGTGCCAGCAGCTTAATTTCGGCAGAAGCGGGAACTGAAGCTTTCTTT
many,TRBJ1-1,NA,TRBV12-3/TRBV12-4,CASSPTGPSTEAFF,TGTGCCAGCAGTCCTACTGGACCAAGCACTGAAGCTTTCTTT
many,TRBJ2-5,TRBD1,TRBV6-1,CASSSTDRGNQETQYF,TGTGCCAGCAGTTCGACGGACAGGGGGAACCAAGAGACCCAGTACTTC
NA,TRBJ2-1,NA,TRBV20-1,CSASRLGGPHNEQFF,TGCAGTGCTAGTCGTCTCGGGGGTCCTCACAATGAGCAGTTCTTC